The 28 T cell receptor beta chains reported below all come from one sample, sequenced in a study of T cells after yellow fever vaccination. TCRdb called the 5' RACE reads again in MiXCR, with one record for every CDR3 protein. The data contain 250,000 to 350,000 distinct CDR3 sequences, approximately 4% of them seen just once; the ten biggest clones take up less than 20%. Here the sequenced sample was PBMCs, taken 15 days after the yellow fever booster vaccination. Source of these receptors: a man aged 18 to 29 who received the YFV17D yellow fever vaccine.

The chain joins TRBV5-1 to TRBJ1-1; tentative D call: TRBD1 (5 bases). CDR1 SGHRS and CDR2 YFSETQ come from the germline V gene. The CDR3 is made up of 13 amino acids. V lost 3 bases and J lost 3, with 9 bases in between. The CDR3 region is CASSSGYDTEAFF. In DNA form, the CDR3 reads TGCGCCAGCAGCTCAGGGTACGACACTGAAGCTTTCTTT.

The CDR3 region has the DNA TGTGCCAGCAGCTTAGGCGGGACAGCGAAATTGATTGAGCCCCAGCATTTT. This sequence encodes CASSLGGTAKLIEPQHF. The rearrangement joins TRBV7-2 to TRBJ1-5, with TRBD1 matching over 7 bases. Per the germline V gene, CDR1 is SGHTA and CDR2 is FQGNSA. The CDR3 consists of 17 residues. With V trimmed by 1 base and J by 8 bases, 14 bases remained unmatched.

This clonotype was recorded a few times. The genes are TRBV4-1 and TRBJ1-5; weak D call: TRBD1 (6 bases). Germline V gives CDR1 MGHRA, CDR2 YSYEKL. The ends were cut back, 1 base at V and 6 bases at J, with 16 bases in the middle. The CDR3 spans 16 residues. The CDR3 reads CASSQGTGGRGQPQHF. The DNA for the CDR3 is TGCGCCAGCAGCCAAGGAACCGGGGGCCGCGGTCAGCCCCAGCATTTT.

In its sample, this clonotype was seen a few times. J is TRBJ1-5 and V is TRBV19, with D tentatively TRBD1 (5 bases). Deletions cut 6 bases from V and 3 bases from J, with 12 bases between. CDR1 and CDR2 (germline): LNHDA, SQIVND (reference sequence). The CDR3 is 14 residues long. The CDR3 region has the DNA TGTGCCAGTAGGGGGGGTGGCTACAATCAGCCCCAGCATTTT. Encoded protein: CASRGGGYNQPQHF.

J is TRBJ1-4 and V is TRBV12-3 or TRBV12-4; 9 positions match TRBD1. Trimming cost V 5 bases and J 2 bases; bases outside gene matches: 6. The CDR3 has 16 residues. The CDR3 nucleotides read TGTGCCAGCAGTCCCGGGACAGGGTCGACTAATGAAAAACTGTTTTTT. Translation: CASSPGTGSTNEKLFF.

This rearrangement joins TRBV7-2 to TRBJ2-3, with D tentatively TRBD2 (6 bases). This CDR3 comprises 16 residues. Germline V gene sequence: CDR1 SGHTA, CDR2 FQGNSA. The V and J ends lost 4 bases and 2 bases respectively, with 16 bases between them. The CDR3 reads CASSSTSGTFTDTQYF. The CDR3 nucleotides are TGTGCCAGCAGCTCGACCTCCGGGACTTTCACAGATACGCAGTATTTT.

The V call is TRBV2, the J call TRBJ2-1, with D uncertain. The CDR3 consists of 17 residues. CDR1 and CDR2 (germline): SNHLY, FYNNEI. Trimming cost V 5 bases and J 2 bases, with 19 bases left between them. CDR3: CASSSPRTYLTYNEQFF. The CDR3, as DNA: TGTGCCAGCAGTTCGCCGAGGACCTACCTGACCTACAATGAGCAGTTCTTC.

This CDR3 is CASSYLGYYTEAFF. The CDR3 nucleotides read TGCGCCAGCAGCTACCTCGGCTATTACACTGAAGCTTTCTTT. The chain couples TRBV5-1 to TRBJ1-1; D is uncertain. Germline-derived CDR1 and CDR2 are SGHRS and YFSETQ. This CDR3 has 14 residues. V was cut by 3 bases and J by 3 bases, with 12 bases left in between.

There are a few counts of this clonotype. The chain combines TRBV11-1 with TRBJ1-2, with D unclear. Germline V gene data show CDR1 as SGHAT and CDR2 as FQDESV (reference sequence). The CDR3 covers 13 residues. The V gene lost 3 bases and the J gene lost 5 bases, with 10 bases spanning the gap. The CDR3 protein is CASSFGGKYGYTF. CDR3 nucleotides: TGTGCCAGCAGCTTCGGTGGGAAATATGGCTACACCTTC.

The CDR3 bases are TGCAGTGCCAGGGACAGGGGGCTAGGAATGGGAGGCACTGAGCAGTTCTTC. Protein: CSARDRGLGMGGTEQFF. The chain carries TRBV20-1 and TRBJ2-1, with 12 nucleotides matching TRBD1. Trimming cost V 6 bases and J 9 bases; bases outside gene matches: 18. CDR1 is DFQATT and CDR2 is SNEGSKA in the germline V gene (reference sequence). The CDR3 is made up of 17 amino acids.

This clonotype was observed many times. The chain is built from TRBV5-6 and TRBJ2-7, with unresolved D. Trimming took 4 bases from V and 4 from J, leaving 18 bases between them. This CDR3 has 15 amino acids. CDR1 SGHDT and CDR2 YYEEEE come from the germline V gene. The DNA of the CDR3 is TGTGCCAGCAGCCGGGTCACCGGGCCACAATACGAGCAGTACGTC. Amino acids: CASSRVTGPQYEQYV.

This clonotype has just a few counts. The chain employs TRBV3-1 and TRBJ1-2, with TRBD1 matching 7 bases. The J segment lost 8 bases and the V segment lost 4 bases, leaving 7 bases of the junction unmatched. CDR1 LGHDT and CDR2 YNNKEL come from the germline V gene (reference sequence). The CDR3 runs to 13 residues. The CDR3 region has the DNA TGTGCCAGCAGCCTCTCCCTGGACAGGGGCTACACCTTC. Protein product: CASSLSLDRGYTF.

The table lists this clonotype with a few counts. The chain joins TRBV5-4 to TRBJ2-1, with D possibly being TRBD1 (6 bases). The CDR3 is made up of 15 amino acids. Trimming took off 0 bases at V and 7 bases at J, with 14 bases between the two ends. CDR1 SGHNT and CDR2 YYREEE come from the germline V gene (reference sequence). The CDR3 sequence is CASSLDQGSRNEQFF. CDR3 in DNA: TGTGCCAGCAGCTTGGATCAGGGGAGTCGGAATGAGCAGTTCTTC.

The chain links TRBV3-1 to TRBJ2-5; 10 bases match TRBD2. After removal of 4 bases from V and 5 bases from J, the junction contained 7 bases not matched to a gene. The V gene's germline CDR1 is LGHDT and CDR2 YNNKEL (reference sequence). There are 15 residues in the CDR3. The CDR3 loop reads CASSPTSGRSETQYF. In nucleotides, the CDR3 is TGTGCCAGCAGCCCGACTAGCGGGCGAAGTGAGACCCAGTACTTC.

This sequence joins TRBV12-3 or TRBV12-4 and TRBJ2-1; the match to TRBD2 covers 11 bases. Germline trimming cut 3 bases from V and 6 bases from J; bases unmatched to any gene: 10. This CDR3 region has 17 residues. CDR3 sequence reads: CASSLAIAGGPPNEQFF. CDR3 nucleotides: TGTGCCAGCAGTTTGGCGATAGCGGGGGGGCCGCCCAATGAGCAGTTCTTC.

This clonotype was recorded at least ten times. The chain has TRBV5-1 and TRBJ2-5; 7 bases align to TRBD1. Losses at the gene ends were 2 bases for V and 5 bases for J; bases not matched to a gene: 9. Germline V gene lookup returns CDR1 SGHRS and CDR2 YFSETQ. This CDR3 comprises 15 residues. The CDR3 DNA follows: TGCGCCAGCAGCTTCTCAGACAGGGTTACGGAGACCCAGTACTTC. This encodes CASSFSDRVTETQYF.

This clonotype has a handful of counts. This rearrangement joins TRBV5-1 to TRBJ2-1; D not resolved. V lost 3 bases to trimming and J lost 5 bases, with 12 bases between them. Germline loops: CDR1 SGHRS, CDR2 YFSETQ. The CDR3 runs to 14 residues. The chain's CDR3 is CASSSWDSNNEQFF. In DNA form, the CDR3 reads TGCGCCAGCAGCTCCTGGGATTCTAACAATGAGCAGTTCTTC.

There are many counts of this clonotype. This sequence joins TRBV2 and TRBJ2-7; D not resolved. V was trimmed by 4 bases and J by 2 bases, leaving 9 bases between them. The CDR3 covers 13 residues. In germline, CDR1 is SNHLY, CDR2 FYNNEI. The CDR3 DNA sequence: TGTGCCAGCAGTGTTCTTACAGCCTACGAGCAGTACGTC. Translating gives CASSVLTAYEQYV.

This clonotype was detected many times. The chain joins TRBV20-1 to TRBJ2-5; D perhaps matches TRBD1 (6 bases). Germline V lookup: CDR1 DFQATT, CDR2 SNEGSKA (reference sequence). The CDR3 runs 15 residues. V lost 0 bases and J lost 1, with 12 bases in between. The DNA for the CDR3 is TGCAGTGCTAGAGATCCCCAGGGGACCCAAGAGACCCAGTACTTC. This encodes CSARDPQGTQETQYF.

This clonotype was picked up many times. The genes are TRBV7-3 and TRBJ2-5; D is possibly TRBD1 (6 bases). The V and J ends lost 4 bases and 5 bases respectively, with 11 bases between them. The CDR3 spans 13 residues. Germline CDR1 and CDR2: SGHTA and FQGTGA. CDR3: CASSSTGWETQYF. CDR3 sequence (DNA): TGTGCCAGCAGCTCAACAGGGTGGGAGACCCAGTACTTC.

The V call is TRBV20-1, the J call TRBJ2-1; TRBD1 aligns across 8 bases. CDR3 length: 13 amino acids. With 5 bases clipped from V and 14 bases from J, the junction kept 14 bases outside the gene matches. Per germline, CDR1 DFQATT and CDR2 SNEGSKA (reference sequence). Here the CDR3 reads CSAPKPQTGEKFF. The CDR3 DNA sequence: TGCAGTGCTCCCAAACCACAGACAGGGGAAAAGTTCTTC.

This clonotype was seen only a few times. The V gene is TRBV30, the J gene TRBJ2-1; D is possibly TRBD1 (6 bases). Germline assignment: CDR1 GTSNPN and CDR2 SVGIG (reference sequence). V lost 6 bases, J lost 8 bases, and 8 bases lay in between. The CDR3 covers 10 residues. The CDR3 spells CACDRHEQFF. CDR3 sequence (DNA): TGTGCCTGCGACAGGCATGAGCAGTTCTTC.

The chain joins TRBV23-1 to TRBJ2-3; 8 nucleotides align to TRBD2. TRBV23-1 is treated as an ORF (open reading frame) with a function not yet certain. V lost 8 bases to trimming and J lost 1 base; unmatched junction nucleotides: 8. The CDR3 extends over 15 amino acids. The CDR3 loop is CASSERGPGTDTQYF. CDR3 DNA sequence: TGCGCCAGCTCGGAGCGGGGGCCAGGCACAGATACGCAGTATTTT.

This clonotype has at least ten counts. This chain uses TRBV7-3 with TRBJ2-1, with D perhaps given as TRBD1 or TRBD2 (5 bases each). Germline CDR1 SGHTA, CDR2 FQGTGA. This CDR3 is 14 amino acids long. Trimming took off 5 bases at V and 3 bases at J, with 11 bases between the two ends. The DNA of the CDR3 is TGTGCCAGCAGCCCAGGGACCCTCTACAATGAGCAGTTCTTC. Translating gives CASSPGTLYNEQFF.

Only a few counts were recorded for this clonotype. The chain joins TRBV6-5 to TRBJ1-5; no definite D call. Germline assignment: CDR1 MNHEY and CDR2 SVGAGI. Trimming stripped 0 bases from V and 6 bases from J, with 6 bases between. The CDR3 covers 13 residues. CDR3 nucleotide sequence: TGTGCCAGCAGTTACTCGAAGGGTCAGCCCCAGCATTTT. Translation gives CASSYSKGQPQHF.

This clonotype was seen at least ten times. The chain joins TRBV4-2 to TRBJ1-5; D remains unclear. The germline gives CDR1 LGHNA, CDR2 YNFKEQ. Trimming took 0 bases from V and 6 from J, leaving 9 bases between them. The CDR3 totals 14 residues. CDR3 DNA sequence: TGTGCCAGCAGCCAAGATCAAGGTTTTCAGCCCCAGCATTTT. Protein sequence: CASSQDQGFQPQHF.

This clonotype turned up a few times. V and J are TRBV4-2 and TRBJ2-1; 14 bases fit TRBD2. CDR1 is LGHNA, CDR2 YNFKEQ, per germline. The CDR3 runs to 19 residues. Trimming at V came to 4 bases and at J to 4 bases, leaving 12 bases not matched to a gene. CDR3 DNA sequence: TGTGCCAGCAGCCTGAACCCGACTAGCGGGGGGGTAAGATACAATGAGCAGTTCTTC. The encoded protein is CASSLNPTSGGVRYNEQFF.

The chain carries TRBV2 and TRBJ2-2; 7 nucleotides agree with TRBD1. CDR3 length equals 17 residues. Unmatched junction bases numbered 6, after V lost 2 bases and J lost 0 bases. Germline V gives CDR1 SNHLY, CDR2 FYNNEI. CDR3 nucleotide sequence: TGTGCCAGCAGTGAACCCCGGGACAGTACGAACACCGGGGAGCTGTTTTTT. The encoded protein is CASSEPRDSTNTGELFF.